The text below deals with one TCR beta chain. TCR beta cDNA was prepared out of roughly 490 ng total RNA by means of a constant-region primer. ARM-PCR, slightly modified, supplied the TCR beta libraries through three nested multiplex PCR rounds. A C-beta reverse primer and TRBV1-TRBV30 forward primers served in each of the first two PCR rounds, at about 10 cycles apiece. TCRdb itself ran the multiplex PCR reads through MiXCR, one entry per CDR3 protein. In the table there are 300,000 to 400,000 distinct CDR3 sequences, 60% to 80% of which are singletons. The source of the sample is a study of tumor-infiltrating lymphocytes in primary liver carcinoma. The CDR3 has 15 amino acids. Germline CDR1 and CDR2: SGHNT and YENEEA. Blood RNA came from unsorted whole blood; germline DNA was also extracted. Peripheral blood, 3.5 to 4.5 milliliters, was collected prior to surgery.

This receptor was identified in a middle-aged man with primary liver carcinoma and hepatitis B virus infection. The chain carries TRBV11-3 and TRBJ2-7, with D perhaps TRBD1 (5 bases). Sequencing was carried out using peripheral blood. The CDR3: CARSLVIGATYEQYF. DNA for the CDR3: TGTGCTAGGAGCTTAGTTATAGGGGCTACCTACGAGCAGTACTTC.